This T cell receptor beta chain was obtained from a study of cytomegalovirus exposure and HLA in healthy donors. Across the whole study: Most genotyped donors, about four fifths of about 430, had Caucasian-associated genetic ancestry. Study findings and constraints: On later analysis, the bulk of CMV-associated TCR beta chains appeared to be HLA-restricted. A later analysis reportedly found that, within productive TCRs, an Asian-associated ancestry cluster had fewer N-insertions than the mean observed across the approximately 700 donors.

About this clone itself: The target antigen is unknown.

13 Jbeta primers and 60 Vbeta primers were used for the PCR. The protocol was immunoSEQ multiplex PCR, while the TCRdb copy is restricted to in-frame clones and leaves out a portion. This sample yields around 120,000 clones, of which under 90% are seen a single time; more than 8% belongs to the top ten. The sample comprised PBMCs. This sequence was found in a female donor in good health and CMV-seropositive.

The CDR3: CASSRGLAGIETQYF. The CDR3 DNA is TGTGCCAGCAGCCGGGGACTAGCGGGGATAGAGACCCAGTACTTC. The chain couples TRBV6-1 to TRBJ2-5; 13 positions match TRBD2. CDR3 length equals 15 residues. Germline values: CDR1 MNHNS, CDR2 SASEGT. V was clipped by 6 bases and J by 4 bases; unmatched bases: 5.